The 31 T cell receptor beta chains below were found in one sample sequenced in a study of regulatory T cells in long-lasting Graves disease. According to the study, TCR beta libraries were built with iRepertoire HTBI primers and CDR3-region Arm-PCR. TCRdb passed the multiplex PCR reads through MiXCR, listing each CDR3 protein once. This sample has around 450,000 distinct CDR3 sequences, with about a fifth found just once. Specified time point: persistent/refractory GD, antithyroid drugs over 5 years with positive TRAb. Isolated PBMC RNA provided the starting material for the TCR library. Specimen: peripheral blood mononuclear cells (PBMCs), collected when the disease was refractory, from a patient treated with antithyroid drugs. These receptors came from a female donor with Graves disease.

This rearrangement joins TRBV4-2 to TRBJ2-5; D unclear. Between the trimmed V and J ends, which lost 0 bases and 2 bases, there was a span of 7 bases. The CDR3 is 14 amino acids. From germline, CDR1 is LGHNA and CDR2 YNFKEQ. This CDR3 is CASSQEEKQETQYF. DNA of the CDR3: TGTGCCAGCAGCCAAGAGGAGAAACAAGAGACCCAGTACTTC.

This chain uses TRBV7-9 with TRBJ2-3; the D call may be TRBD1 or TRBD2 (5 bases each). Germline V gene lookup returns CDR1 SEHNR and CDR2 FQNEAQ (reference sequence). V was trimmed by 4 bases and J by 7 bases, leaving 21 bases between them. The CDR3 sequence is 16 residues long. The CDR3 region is CASSWANRDQGNTQYF. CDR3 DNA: TGTGCCAGCAGCTGGGCAAACCGGGACCAAGGAAATACGCAGTATTTT.

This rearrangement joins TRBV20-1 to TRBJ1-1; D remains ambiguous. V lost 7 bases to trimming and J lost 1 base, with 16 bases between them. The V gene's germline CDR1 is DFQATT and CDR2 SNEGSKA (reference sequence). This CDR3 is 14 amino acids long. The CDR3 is CSVRRPVSNTEAFF. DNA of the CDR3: TGCAGTGTTAGGAGGCCAGTTTCGAACACTGAAGCTTTCTTT.

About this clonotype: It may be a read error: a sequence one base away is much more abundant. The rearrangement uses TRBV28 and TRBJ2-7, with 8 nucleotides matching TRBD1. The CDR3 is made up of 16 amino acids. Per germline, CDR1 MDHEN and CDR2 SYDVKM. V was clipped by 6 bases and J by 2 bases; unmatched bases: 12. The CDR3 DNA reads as TGTGCCAGCAGACACATCAAGACAGGGGTTACCTACGAGCAGTACTTC. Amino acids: CASRHIKTGVTYEQYF.

CDR3 sequence: CASSLRGLPSEQYF. DNA for the CDR3: TGTGCCAGCAGCCTCCGGGGACTACCTAGCGAGCAGTACTTC. The V and J genes are TRBV14 and TRBJ2-7, with TRBD2 identical over 7 bases. CDR1 and CDR2 from the germline V gene are SGHDN and FVKESK. V trimming: 4 bases; J trimming: 6 bases; junction bases outside the gene matches: 9. CDR3 size: 14 residues.

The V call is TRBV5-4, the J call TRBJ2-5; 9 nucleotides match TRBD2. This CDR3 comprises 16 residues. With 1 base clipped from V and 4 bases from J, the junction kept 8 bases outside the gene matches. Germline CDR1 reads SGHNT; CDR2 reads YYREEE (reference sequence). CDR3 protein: CASSLKLAGSGETQYF. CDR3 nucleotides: TGTGCCAGCAGCTTGAAGCTAGCGGGGAGCGGAGAGACCCAGTACTTC. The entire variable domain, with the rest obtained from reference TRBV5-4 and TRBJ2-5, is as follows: ETGVTQSPTHLIKTRGQQVTLRCSSQSGHNTVSWYQQALGQGPQFIFQYYREEENGRGNFPPRFSGLQFPNYSSELNVNALELDDSALYLCASSLKLAGSGETQYFGPGTRLLVL.

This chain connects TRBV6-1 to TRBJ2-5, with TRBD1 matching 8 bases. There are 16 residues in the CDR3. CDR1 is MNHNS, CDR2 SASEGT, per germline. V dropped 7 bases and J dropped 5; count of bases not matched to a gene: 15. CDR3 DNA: TGTGCCAGCACCCGAACCAGCCAGGGGGCAGGGGAGACCCAGTACTTC. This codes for CASTRTSQGAGETQYF.

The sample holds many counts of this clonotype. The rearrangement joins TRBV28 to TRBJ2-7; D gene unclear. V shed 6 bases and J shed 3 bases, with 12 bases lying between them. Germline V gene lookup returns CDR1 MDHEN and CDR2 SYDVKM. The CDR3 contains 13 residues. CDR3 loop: CASRGMDGYEQYF. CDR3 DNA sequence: TGTGCCAGCAGGGGCATGGACGGCTACGAGCAGTACTTC.

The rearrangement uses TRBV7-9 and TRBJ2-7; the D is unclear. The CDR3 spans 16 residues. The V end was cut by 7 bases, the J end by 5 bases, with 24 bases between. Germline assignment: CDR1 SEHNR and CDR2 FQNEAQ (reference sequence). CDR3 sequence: CASTFNVRRIFDEQYF. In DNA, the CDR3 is TGTGCCAGCACCTTCAACGTACGCCGCATTTTCGACGAGCAGTACTTC.

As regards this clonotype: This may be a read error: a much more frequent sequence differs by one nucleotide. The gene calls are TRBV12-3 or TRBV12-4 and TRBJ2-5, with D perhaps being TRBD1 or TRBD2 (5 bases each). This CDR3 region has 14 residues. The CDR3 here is CASSFDGGSYEQHF. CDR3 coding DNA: TGTGCCAGCAGTTTTGATGGGGGTAGCTACGAGCAGCACTTC.

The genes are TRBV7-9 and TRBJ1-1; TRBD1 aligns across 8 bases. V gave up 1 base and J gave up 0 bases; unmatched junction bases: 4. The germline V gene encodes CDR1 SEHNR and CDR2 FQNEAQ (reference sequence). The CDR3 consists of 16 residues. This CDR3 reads CASSLVRGQMNTEAFF. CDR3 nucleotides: TGTGCCAGCAGCTTAGTCAGGGGGCAAATGAACACTGAAGCTTTCTTT.

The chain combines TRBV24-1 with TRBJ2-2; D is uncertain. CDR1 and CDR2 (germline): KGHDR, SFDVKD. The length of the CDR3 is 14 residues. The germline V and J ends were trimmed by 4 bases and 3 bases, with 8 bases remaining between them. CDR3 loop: CATSEDGYTGELFF. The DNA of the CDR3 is TGTGCCACCAGTGAAGACGGGTACACCGGGGAGCTGTTTTTT.

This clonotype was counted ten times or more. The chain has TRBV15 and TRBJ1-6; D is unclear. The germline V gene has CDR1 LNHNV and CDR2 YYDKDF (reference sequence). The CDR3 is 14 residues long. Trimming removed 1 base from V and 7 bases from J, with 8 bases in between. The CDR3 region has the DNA TGTGCCACCAGCAGAGTAGGGTCCAATTCACCCCTCCACTTT. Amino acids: CATSRVGSNSPLHF.

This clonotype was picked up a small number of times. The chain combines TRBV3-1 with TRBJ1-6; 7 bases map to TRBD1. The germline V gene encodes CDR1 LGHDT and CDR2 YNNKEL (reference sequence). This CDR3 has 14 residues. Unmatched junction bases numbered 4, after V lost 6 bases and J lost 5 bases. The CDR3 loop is CASRDDRDNSPLHF. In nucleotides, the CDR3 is TGTGCCAGCAGAGATGACAGGGATAATTCACCCCTCCACTTT.

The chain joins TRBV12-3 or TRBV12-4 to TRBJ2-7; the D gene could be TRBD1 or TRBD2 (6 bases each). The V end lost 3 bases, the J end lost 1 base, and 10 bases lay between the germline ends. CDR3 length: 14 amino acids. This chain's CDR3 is CASSFRRGSYEQYF. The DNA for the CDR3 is TGTGCCAGCAGTTTTAGGAGGGGGTCCTACGAGCAGTACTTC.

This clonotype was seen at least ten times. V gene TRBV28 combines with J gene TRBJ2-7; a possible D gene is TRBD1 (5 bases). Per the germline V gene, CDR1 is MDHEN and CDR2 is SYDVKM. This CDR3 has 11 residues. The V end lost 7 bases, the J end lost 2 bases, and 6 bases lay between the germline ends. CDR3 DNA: TGTGCCAGCACAGGGACCTACGAGCAGTACTTC. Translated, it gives CASTGTYEQYF.

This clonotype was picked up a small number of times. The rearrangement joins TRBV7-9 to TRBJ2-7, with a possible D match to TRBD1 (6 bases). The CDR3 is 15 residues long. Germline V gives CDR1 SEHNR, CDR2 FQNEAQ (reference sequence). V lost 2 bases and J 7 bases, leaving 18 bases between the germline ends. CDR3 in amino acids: CASSLPTGNPLEQYF. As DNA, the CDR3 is TGTGCCAGCAGCTTACCGACAGGAAACCCCTTAGAGCAGTACTTC.

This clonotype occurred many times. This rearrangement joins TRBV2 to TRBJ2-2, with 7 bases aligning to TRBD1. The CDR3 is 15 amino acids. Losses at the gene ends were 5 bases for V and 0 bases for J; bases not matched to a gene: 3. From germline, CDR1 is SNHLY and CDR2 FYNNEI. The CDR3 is CASSSGTANTGELFF. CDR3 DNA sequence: TGTGCCAGCAGTTCCGGGACAGCGAACACCGGGGAGCTGTTTTTT.

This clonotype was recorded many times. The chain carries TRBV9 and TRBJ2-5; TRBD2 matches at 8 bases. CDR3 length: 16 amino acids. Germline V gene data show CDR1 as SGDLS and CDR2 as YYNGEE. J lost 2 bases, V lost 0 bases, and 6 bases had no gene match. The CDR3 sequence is CASSVGALAAQETQYF. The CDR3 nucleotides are TGTGCCAGCAGCGTAGGGGCACTAGCGGCACAAGAGACCCAGTACTTC.

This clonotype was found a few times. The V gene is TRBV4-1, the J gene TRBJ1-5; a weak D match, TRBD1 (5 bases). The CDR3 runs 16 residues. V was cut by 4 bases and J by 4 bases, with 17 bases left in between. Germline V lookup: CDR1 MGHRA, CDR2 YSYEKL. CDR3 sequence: CASSLGRQGRNQPQHF. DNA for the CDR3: TGCGCCAGCAGCCTTGGGCGGCAGGGCAGGAATCAGCCCCAGCATTTT.

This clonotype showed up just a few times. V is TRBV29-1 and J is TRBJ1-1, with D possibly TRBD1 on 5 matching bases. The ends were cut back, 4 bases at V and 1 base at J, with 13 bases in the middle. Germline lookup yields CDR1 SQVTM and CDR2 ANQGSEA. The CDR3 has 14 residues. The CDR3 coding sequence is TGCAGCGTTGTCGGGGCCTACTCGAACACTGAAGCTTTCTTT. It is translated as CSVVGAYSNTEAFF.

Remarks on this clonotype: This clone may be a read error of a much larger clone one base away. Here the CDR3 DNA reads TGTGCCAGCAGTCCCGACAGATGGACGATATACGACAATCAGCCCCAGCATTTT. The encoded protein is CASSPDRWTIYDNQPQHF. V is TRBV28 and J is TRBJ1-5; possibly TRBD1 for D (5 bases). CDR3 length: 18 amino acids. CDR1 MDHEN and CDR2 SYDVKM come from the germline V gene. With 5 bases removed from V and 3 bases from J, the gap between germline ends came to 23 bases.

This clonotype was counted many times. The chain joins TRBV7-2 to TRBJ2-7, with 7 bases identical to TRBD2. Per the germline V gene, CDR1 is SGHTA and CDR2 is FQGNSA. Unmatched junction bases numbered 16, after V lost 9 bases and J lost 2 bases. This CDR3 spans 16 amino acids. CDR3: CASNPTAAGNAYEQYF. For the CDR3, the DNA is TGTGCCAGTAACCCCACTGCAGCGGGGAACGCCTACGAGCAGTACTTC.

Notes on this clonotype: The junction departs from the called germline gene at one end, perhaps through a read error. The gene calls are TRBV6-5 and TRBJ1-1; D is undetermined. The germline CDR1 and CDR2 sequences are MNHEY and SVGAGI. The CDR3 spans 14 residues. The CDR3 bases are TGTGCCAGCGGTTACGCTGGGTACCACACTGAAGCTTTCTTT. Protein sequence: CASGYAGYHTEAFF.

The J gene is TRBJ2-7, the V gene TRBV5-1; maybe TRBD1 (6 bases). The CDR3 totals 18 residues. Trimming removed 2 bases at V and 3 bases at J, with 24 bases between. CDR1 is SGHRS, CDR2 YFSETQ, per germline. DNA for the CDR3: TGCGCCAGCAGCTTAAGGGGGAGACACTACCACCCCTACTACGAGCAGTACTTC. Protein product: CASSLRGRHYHPYYEQYF. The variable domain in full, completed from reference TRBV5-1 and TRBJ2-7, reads KAGVTQTPRYLIKTRGQQVTLSCSPISGHRSVSWYQQTPGQGLQFLFEYFSETQRNKGNFPGRFSGRQFSNSRSEMNVSTLELGDSALYLCASSLRGRHYHPYYEQYFGPGTRLTVT.

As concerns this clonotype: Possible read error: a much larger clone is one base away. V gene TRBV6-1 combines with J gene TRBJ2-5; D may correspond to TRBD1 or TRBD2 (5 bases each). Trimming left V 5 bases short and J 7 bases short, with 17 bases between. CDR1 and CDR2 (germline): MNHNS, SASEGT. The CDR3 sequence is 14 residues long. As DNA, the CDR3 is TGTGCCAGCAGTATCCAGGGCGTAGGAGGGACCCAGTACTTC. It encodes CASSIQGVGGTQYF.

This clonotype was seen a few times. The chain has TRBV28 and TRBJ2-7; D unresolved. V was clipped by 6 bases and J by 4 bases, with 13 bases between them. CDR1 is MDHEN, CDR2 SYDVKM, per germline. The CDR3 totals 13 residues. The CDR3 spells CASSKNDVYEQYF. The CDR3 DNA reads TGTGCCAGCAGCAAAAACGACGTTTACGAGCAGTACTTC. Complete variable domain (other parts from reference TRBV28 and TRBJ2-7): DVKVTQSSRYLVKRTGEKVFLECVQDMDHENMFWYRQDPGLGLRLIYFSYDVKMKEKGDIPEGYSVSREKKERFSLILESASTNQTSMYLCASSKNDVYEQYFGPGTRLTVT.

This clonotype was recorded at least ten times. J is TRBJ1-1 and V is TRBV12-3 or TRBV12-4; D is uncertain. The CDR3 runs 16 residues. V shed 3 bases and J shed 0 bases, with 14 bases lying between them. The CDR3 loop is CASSFRTPLLNTEAFF. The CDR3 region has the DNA TGTGCCAGCAGTTTCAGAACTCCACTGTTGAACACTGAAGCTTTCTTT.

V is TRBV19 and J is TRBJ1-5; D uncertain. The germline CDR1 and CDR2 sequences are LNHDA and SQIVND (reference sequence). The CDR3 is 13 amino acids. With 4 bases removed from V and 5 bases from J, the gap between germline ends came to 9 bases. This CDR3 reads CASSNGPYQPQHF. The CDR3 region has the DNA TGTGCCAGTAGTAACGGACCCTATCAGCCCCAGCATTTT.

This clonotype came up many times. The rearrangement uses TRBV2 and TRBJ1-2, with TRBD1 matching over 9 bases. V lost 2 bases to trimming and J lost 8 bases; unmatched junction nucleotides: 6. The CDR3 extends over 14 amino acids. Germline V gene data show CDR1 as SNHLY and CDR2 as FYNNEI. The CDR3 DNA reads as TGTGCCAGCAGTGAAAATTCGGGACAGGGCGGCTACACCTTC. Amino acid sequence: CASSENSGQGGYTF.

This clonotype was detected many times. CDR3 residues: CASSDYLTSGNLAYEQYF. The CDR3 nucleotides are TGTGCCAGCAGCGATTACCTGACTAGCGGCAATCTCGCCTACGAGCAGTACTTC. V is TRBV9 and J is TRBJ2-7; TRBD2 matches 9 bases. With 3 bases clipped from V and 2 bases from J, the junction kept 15 bases outside the gene matches. The CDR3 covers 18 residues. Germline V CDR1 and CDR2: SGDLS, YYNGEE.